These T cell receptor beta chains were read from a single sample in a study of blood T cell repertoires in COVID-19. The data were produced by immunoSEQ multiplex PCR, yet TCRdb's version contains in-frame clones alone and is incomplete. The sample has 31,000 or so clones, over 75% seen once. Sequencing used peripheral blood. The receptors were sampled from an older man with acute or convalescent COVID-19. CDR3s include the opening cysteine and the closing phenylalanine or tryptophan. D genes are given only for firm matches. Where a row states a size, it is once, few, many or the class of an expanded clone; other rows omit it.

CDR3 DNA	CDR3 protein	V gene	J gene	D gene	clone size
TGTGCCAGCAGCCAATGCACAGGCCAGGGGAACACAGATACGCAGTATTTT	CASSQCTGQGNTDTQYF	TRBV16	TRBJ2-3	NA	once
TGTGCCAGCAGCTCCGACAGTTACAATGAGCAGTTCTTC	CASSSDSYNEQFF	TRBV11-3	TRBJ2-1	NA	NA
TGTGCCAGCACACTCCTGTCTGACAGGGCCTCTCTAGCCAAAAACATTCAGTACTTC	CASTLLSDRASLAKNIQYF	TRBV5-6	TRBJ2-4	TRBD1	NA
TGTGCCAGCAGTTTTTCAGGGGAAGGTCGTACGCAGTATTTT	CASSFSGEGRTQYF	TRBV28	TRBJ2-3	NA	NA
TGTGCCAGCACCCTTTCAGGGCCTTCCTACGAGCAGTACTTC	CASTLSGPSYEQYF	TRBV6-5	TRBJ2-7	NA	NA
TGCGCCAGCAGCTGGGGGCAGGGTTTGAACACTGAAGCTTTCTTT	CASSWGQGLNTEAFF	TRBV5-1	TRBJ1-1	NA	NA
TGTGCCAGCAGTGAAAGGGACAGACGCTACACCTTC	CASSERDRRYTF	TRBV6-1	TRBJ1-2	TRBD1	NA
TGCGCCAGCAGCTTGGGGGGGACAGGAGGTATGGAGACCCAGTACTTC	CASSLGGTGGMETQYF	TRBV5-1	TRBJ2-5	TRBD1	NA
TGTGCCAGCAGCTTGGGAGAGGGAGTAGGCTACACCTTC	CASSLGEGVGYTF	TRBV7-9	TRBJ1-2	NA	NA
TGTGCCAGCAGTTTTCGATCCGGGACAGACCTCATCTATGGCTACACCTTC	CASSFRSGTDLIYGYTF	TRBV6-2/TRBV6-3	TRBJ1-2	TRBD1	NA
TGTGCCAGCAGTTACCGGCTAGCGACAGATACGCAGTATTTT	CASSYRLATDTQYF	TRBV6-5	TRBJ2-3	NA	once
TGCGCCAGCAGCTTGCCGACTAGCTTCGAGCAGTTCTTC	CASSLPTSFEQFF	TRBV5-1	TRBJ2-1	TRBD2	NA
TGTGCCAGCAGCTTCCGGACAGGGAACACTGAAGCTTTCTTT	CASSFRTGNTEAFF	TRBV7-8	TRBJ1-1	TRBD1	NA
TGCGCCAGCAGCCCAGGATCGGAGGGGGAAAAACTGTTTTTT	CASSPGSEGEKLFF	TRBV5-1	TRBJ1-4	NA	NA
TGTGCCAGCACCCGAGCCCCGGAGGGTGGGGCCAACGTCCTGACTTTC	CASTRAPEGGANVLTF	TRBV11-3	TRBJ2-6	NA	once
TGTGCCAGCAGCCGCGACAGGGCGTACACCGGGGAGCTGTTTTTT	CASSRDRAYTGELFF	TRBV7-2	TRBJ2-2	TRBD1	NA